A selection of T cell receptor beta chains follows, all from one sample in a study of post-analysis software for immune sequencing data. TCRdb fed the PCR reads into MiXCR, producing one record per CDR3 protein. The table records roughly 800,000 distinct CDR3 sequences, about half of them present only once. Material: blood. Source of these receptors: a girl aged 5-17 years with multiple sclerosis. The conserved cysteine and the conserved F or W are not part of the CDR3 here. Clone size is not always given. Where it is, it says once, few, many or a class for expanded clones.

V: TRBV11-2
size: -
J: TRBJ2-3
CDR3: ASSLDLPSTDTQY

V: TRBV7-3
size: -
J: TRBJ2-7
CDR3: ASSRGRGDEQY

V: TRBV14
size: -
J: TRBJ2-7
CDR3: ASSQIRYEQY

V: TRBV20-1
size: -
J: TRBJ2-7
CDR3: SARGETESYEQY

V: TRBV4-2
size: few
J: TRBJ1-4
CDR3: ASSQDSPGATNEKLF

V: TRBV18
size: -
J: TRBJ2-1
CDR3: ASSPLGGGEQF

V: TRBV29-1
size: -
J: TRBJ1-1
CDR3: SPDGGDTEAF

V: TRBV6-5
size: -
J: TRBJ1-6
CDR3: ASSYAGSNNSPLH

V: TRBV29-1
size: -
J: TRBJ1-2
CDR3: SVLTAKYGYT

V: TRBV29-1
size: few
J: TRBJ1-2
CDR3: SVEGLTGDLADYGYT

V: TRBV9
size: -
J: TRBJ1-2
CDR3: ASSASNQYYGYT

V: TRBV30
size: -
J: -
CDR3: AWRAGNSYEQY

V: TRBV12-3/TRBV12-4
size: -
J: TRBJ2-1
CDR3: ASSFGLGETWNEQF

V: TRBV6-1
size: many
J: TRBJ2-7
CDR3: ASSTSHSYEQY

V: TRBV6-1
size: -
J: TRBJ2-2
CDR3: ASSAIAGSRTGELF

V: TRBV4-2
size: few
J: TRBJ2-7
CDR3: ASSQDQYNSYEQY

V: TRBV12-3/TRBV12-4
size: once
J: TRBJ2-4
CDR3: ASSLALRLAGDQGRNIQY

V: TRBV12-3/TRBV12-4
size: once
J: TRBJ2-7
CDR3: ASSPLGTGTPYEQY

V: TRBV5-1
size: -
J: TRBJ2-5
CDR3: ASSPGLAGGRGETQY

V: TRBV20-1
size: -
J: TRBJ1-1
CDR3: SARRVGSAEAF

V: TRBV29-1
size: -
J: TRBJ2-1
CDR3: SVEKSGRRIEQF

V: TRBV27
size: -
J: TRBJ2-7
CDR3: ASSNEPGPTREQY

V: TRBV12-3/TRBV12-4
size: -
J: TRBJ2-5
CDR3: ASSLGGAGVEETQY

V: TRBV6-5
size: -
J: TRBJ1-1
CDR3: ASTQAGRALEAF

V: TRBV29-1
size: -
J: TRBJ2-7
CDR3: SVVRGPIYEQY

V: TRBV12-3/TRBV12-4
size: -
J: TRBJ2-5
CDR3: ASSLPSAPGTQY

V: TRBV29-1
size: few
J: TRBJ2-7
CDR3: SVGVLDRAYEQY

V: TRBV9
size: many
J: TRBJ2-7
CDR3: ASSTGTGFREQY

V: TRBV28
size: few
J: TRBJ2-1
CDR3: ASSLLQGPYNEQF

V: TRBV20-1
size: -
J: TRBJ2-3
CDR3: SARVPPASTDTQY

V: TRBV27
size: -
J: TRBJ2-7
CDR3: ASSPGARMAEQY

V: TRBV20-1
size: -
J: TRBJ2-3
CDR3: SAFMTDTQY

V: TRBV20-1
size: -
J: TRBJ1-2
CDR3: SARVNGYT

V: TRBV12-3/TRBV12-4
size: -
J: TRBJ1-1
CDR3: ASSLRQGDGTEAF

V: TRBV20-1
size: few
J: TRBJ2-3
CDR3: SAQQVERNTDTQY

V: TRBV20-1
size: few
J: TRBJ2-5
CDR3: SARLAGGLKETQY

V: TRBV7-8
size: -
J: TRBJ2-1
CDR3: ASSLAPSGVSYNEQF

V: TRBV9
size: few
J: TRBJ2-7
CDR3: ASSVWGSTNEQY

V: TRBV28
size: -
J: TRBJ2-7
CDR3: ASSSSGVSYEQY

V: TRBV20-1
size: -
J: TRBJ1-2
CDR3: SARRDRAPYGYT

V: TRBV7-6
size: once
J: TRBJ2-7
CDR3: ASSTQGGVSYEQY

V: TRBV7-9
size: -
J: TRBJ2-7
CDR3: ASSDGLGLANPYEQY